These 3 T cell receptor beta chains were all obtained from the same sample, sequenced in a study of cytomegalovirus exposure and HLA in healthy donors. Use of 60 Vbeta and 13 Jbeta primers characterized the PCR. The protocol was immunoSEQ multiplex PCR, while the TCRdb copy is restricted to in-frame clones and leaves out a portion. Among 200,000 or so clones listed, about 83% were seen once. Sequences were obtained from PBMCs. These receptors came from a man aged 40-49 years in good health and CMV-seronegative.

The CDR3 region is CASSIDRGNTEAFF. CDR3 nucleotides: TGTGCCAGCAGCATAGATAGGGGGAACACTGAAGCTTTCTTT. This chain links TRBV21-1 with TRBJ1-1; the D segment call TRBD1 is taken from the table without a DNA check. TRBV21-1 is given as a pseudogene. The CDR3 extends over 14 amino acids.

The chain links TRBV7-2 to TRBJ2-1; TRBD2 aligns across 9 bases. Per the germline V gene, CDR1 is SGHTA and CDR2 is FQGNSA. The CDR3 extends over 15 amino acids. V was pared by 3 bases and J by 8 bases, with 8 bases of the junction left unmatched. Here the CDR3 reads CASSFSGSPGDEQFF. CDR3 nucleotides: TGTGCCAGCAGCTTTAGCGGGAGCCCCGGGGATGAGCAGTTCTTC.

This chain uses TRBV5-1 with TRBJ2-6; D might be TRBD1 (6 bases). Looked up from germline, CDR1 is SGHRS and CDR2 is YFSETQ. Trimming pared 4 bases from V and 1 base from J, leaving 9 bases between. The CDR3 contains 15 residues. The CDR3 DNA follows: TGCGCCAGCAGCGAAAGGGGGTCTGGGGCCAACGTCCTGACTTTC. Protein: CASSERGSGANVLTF.